The rows below give T cell receptor beta chains drawn from one sample of a study of Ad26.COV2.S vaccination and SARS-CoV-2 variants. Here immunoSEQ multiplex PCR was the method, and the copy in TCRdb shows in-frame clones only, minus some. The table lists roughly 450,000 clones, 80% to 95% of them singletons. Sequenced material: peripheral blood, taken in a trial of Ad26.COV2.S vaccine versus placebo. All receptors come from a person between 18 and 65 years old who received the Ad26.COV2.S COVID-19 vaccine or a placebo. Both conserved end residues are part of each CDR3. D genes are given only for firm matches. For some rows the clone size is stated as once, few or many, or as a class when expanded; others skip it.

d_gene	v_gene	j_gene	abundance	CDR3aa	CDR3nt
-	TRBV9	TRBJ2-5	-	CASSEGQETQYF	TGTGCCAGCAGCGAAGGGCAAGAGACCCAGTACTTC
TRBD1	TRBV6-6	TRBJ1-1	-	CASSYAGTENTEAFF	TGTGCCAGCAGTTACGCTGGGACAGAGAACACTGAAGCTTTCTTT
-	TRBV18	TRBJ1-2	-	CASSPNRGGRADIHGYTF	TGTGCCAGCTCACCAAACCGGGGTGGCAGGGCTGATATTCATGGCTACACCTTC
TRBD1	TRBV18	TRBJ2-5	-	CASSPIRTGSQETQYF	TGTGCCAGCTCACCGATCAGGACAGGGAGCCAAGAGACCCAGTACTTC
TRBD2	TRBV3-1/TRBV3-2	TRBJ2-7	-	CASSQLAGASYEQYF	TGTGCCAGCAGCCAATTAGCGGGAGCCTCCTACGAGCAGTACTTC
-	TRBV19	TRBJ1-5	once	CASSISRGQPQHF	TGTGCCAGTAGTATTAGCAGGGGCCAGCCCCAGCATTTT
-	TRBV7-9	TRBJ2-1	-	CASNLRGGNEQFF	TGTGCCAGCAACCTGCGGGGCGGCAATGAGCAGTTCTTC
-	TRBV4-2	TRBJ1-4	once	CASSHSGAFNEKLFF	TGTGCCAGCAGCCATTCAGGGGCATTTAATGAAAAACTGTTTTTT
-	TRBV29-1	TRBJ1-2	-	CSVASSAYGYTF	TGCAGCGTTGCAAGTTCGGCATATGGCTACACCTTC
TRBD1	TRBV24-1	TRBJ1-1	-	CATSDNDRGEAFF	TGTGCCACCAGTGACAACGACAGGGGTGAAGCTTTCTTT
-	TRBV3-1/TRBV3-2	TRBJ1-1	-	CASSQYQGPTEAFF	TGTGCCAGCAGCCAATATCAGGGGCCCACTGAAGCTTTCTTT
-	TRBV5-1	TRBJ1-6	-	CASTREGAYNSPLHF	TGCGCCAGCACGAGGGAGGGAGCTTATAATTCACCCCTCCACTTT
TRBD2	TRBV19	TRBJ2-3	-	CASSGAGASTDTQYF	TGTGCCAGTAGTGGAGCGGGGGCTAGCACAGATACGCAGTATTTT
TRBD1	TRBV5-4	TRBJ2-7	-	CASSLAPGQGGEQYF	TGTGCCAGCAGCTTGGCCCCGGGACAGGGAGGCGAGCAGTACTTC
-	TRBV7-8	TRBJ2-5	-	CASSLLGQGLPETQYF	TGTGCCAGCAGCTTATTGGGGCAGGGGTTGCCGGAGACCCAGTACTTC
TRBD2	TRBV10-1	TRBJ2-3	-	CASSVLAGSTDTQYF	TGCGCCAGCAGTGTTTTAGCGGGAAGCACAGATACGCAGTATTTT
-	TRBV7-9	TRBJ1-3	-	CASSFAVEGGNTIYF	TGTGCCAGCAGCTTTGCAGTCGAAGGTGGAAACACCATATATTTT
-	TRBV18	TRBJ2-7	-	CASSAAYEQYF	TGTGCCAGCTCGGCAGCCTACGAGCAGTACTTC
-	TRBV14	TRBJ1-2	-	CASSQDSRQPYGYTF	TGTGCCAGCAGCCAAGATAGTAGACAGCCCTATGGCTACACCTTC
-	TRBV28	TRBJ2-3	-	CASIGGRTDTQYF	TGTGCCAGCATTGGGGGGCGCACAGATACGCAGTATTTT
-	TRBV4-1	TRBJ1-1	-	CASSMAANTEAFF	TGCGCCAGCAGTATGGCAGCTAACACTGAAGCTTTCTTT
-	TRBV13	TRBJ2-2	few	CASSLLTGELFF	TGTGCCAGCAGCTTACTTACCGGGGAGCTGTTTTTT
TRBD2	TRBV27	TRBJ2-5	-	CASSPGLAGGGVQETQYF	TGTGCCAGCAGCCCCGGACTAGCGGGAGGTGGGGTACAAGAGACCCAGTACTTC
-	TRBV5-5	TRBJ2-3	-	CASHPAVSWVTDTQYF	TGTGCCAGTCACCCGGCGGTTTCATGGGTCACAGATACGCAGTATTTT
TRBD1	TRBV28	TRBJ1-2	-	CASSSRRQGPMNYTF	TGTGCCAGCAGTTCTCGGAGACAGGGGCCTATGAACTACACCTTC
-	TRBV6-2/TRBV6-3	TRBJ2-5	once	CASSYRWAGGETQYF	TGTGCCAGCAGTTACCGATGGGCCGGGGGAGAGACCCAGTACTTC
-	TRBV28	TRBJ2-1	-	CASSLGGAGNEQFF	TGTGCCAGCAGTTTAGGGGGGGCGGGGAATGAGCAGTTCTTC
-	TRBV4-1	TRBJ2-6	once	CASSPGVAGANVLTF	TGCGCCAGCAGCCCCGGAGTGGCCGGGGCCAACGTCCTGACTTTC
-	TRBV19	TRBJ2-5	-	CASSIGGETQYF	TGTGCCAGTAGTATAGGTGGAGAGACCCAGTACTTC
-	TRBV7-9	TRBJ2-3	-	CASSLGEDTQYF	TGTGCCAGCAGCTTAGGAGAAGATACGCAGTATTTT
-	TRBV5-4	TRBJ2-1	-	CASTSSGRSYNEQFF	TGTGCCAGCACCTCTTCGGGTCGCTCCTACAATGAGCAGTTCTTC
TRBD1	TRBV10-3	TRBJ2-1	once	CAIRGQTNEQFF	TGTGCCATCAGGGGACAGACCAATGAGCAGTTCTTC
TRBD1	TRBV30	TRBJ2-7	-	CAWSETGPYEQYF	TGTGCCTGGAGCGAGACAGGGCCCTACGAGCAGTACTTC
-	TRBV19	TRBJ2-1	-	CASSLPGPQSSYNEQFF	TGTGCCAGTAGTCTCCCAGGACCCCAAAGTTCCTACAATGAGCAGTTCTTC
-	TRBV14	TRBJ1-3	-	CASSQLGRSGNTIYF	TGTGCCAGCAGCCAACTAGGACGCTCTGGAAACACCATATATTTT
-	TRBV9	TRBJ1-1	-	CASSVADITEAFF	TGTGCCAGCAGCGTAGCGGATATCACTGAAGCTTTCTTT
-	TRBV3-1/TRBV3-2	TRBJ1-1	-	CASYSGGRTEAFF	TGTGCCAGCTATTCCGGGGGGAGGACTGAAGCTTTCTTT
TRBD1	TRBV7-9	TRBJ2-7	-	CASSHRDRAWSEQYF	TGTGCCAGCAGCCACCGGGACAGGGCGTGGTCCGAGCAGTACTTC
TRBD1	TRBV27	TRBJ2-2	-	CASSRQGNTGELFF	TGTGCCAGCAGTCGACAGGGGAACACCGGGGAGCTGTTTTTT
-	TRBV7-6	TRBJ1-1	-	CASSLVAGQTEAFF	TGTGCCAGCAGCTTAGTTGCAGGGCAGACTGAAGCTTTCTTT
-	TRBV5-4	TRBJ2-2	few	CASSLGGVNTGELFF	TGTGCCAGCAGCTTGGGAGGAGTGAACACCGGGGAGCTGTTTTTT
-	TRBV5-8	TRBJ1-1	-	CASLDIQRTEAFF	TGTGCCAGCCTCGACATTCAGAGAACTGAAGCTTTCTTT
TRBD2	TRBV11-2	TRBJ2-2	-	CASSPTSGILGGELFF	TGTGCCAGCAGCCCGACTAGCGGGATTTTAGGGGGGGAGCTGTTTTTT